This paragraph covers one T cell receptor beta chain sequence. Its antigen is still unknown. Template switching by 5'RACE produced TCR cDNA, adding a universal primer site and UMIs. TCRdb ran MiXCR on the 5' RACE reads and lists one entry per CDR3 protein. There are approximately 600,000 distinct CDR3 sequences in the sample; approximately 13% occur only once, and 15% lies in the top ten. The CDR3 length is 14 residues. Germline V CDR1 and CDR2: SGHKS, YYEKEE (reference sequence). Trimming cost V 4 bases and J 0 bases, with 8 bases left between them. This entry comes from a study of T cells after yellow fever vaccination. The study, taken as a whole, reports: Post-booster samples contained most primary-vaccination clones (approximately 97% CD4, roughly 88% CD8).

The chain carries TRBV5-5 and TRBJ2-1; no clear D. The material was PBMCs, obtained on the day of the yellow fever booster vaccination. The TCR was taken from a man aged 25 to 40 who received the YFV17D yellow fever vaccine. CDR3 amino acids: CASSLQASYNEQFF. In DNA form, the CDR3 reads TGTGCCAGCAGCCTCCAAGCCTCCTACAATGAGCAGTTCTTC.